This T cell receptor (beta chain) stems from a study of T-cell memory formation after mild COVID-19. TCRdb independently ran MiXCR on the 5' RACE reads; one entry per CDR3 protein. The repertoire includes just over 200,000 distinct CDR3 sequences, 7.5% to 10% of them detected once, and 3.5% to 4% sits in the top ten. For this clonotype: Its antigen is not identified.

Study-level results: In pre-infection memory, a portion of responding clones appeared, which suggested that cross-reactive memory joined.

The source of this sequence is a young man who had mild COVID-19 (a few samples of this study predate the infection). Cell type and time point are not known. Sequenced input: PBMCs or a T cell subset sorted from them (not recorded which).

The CDR3 reads CASTPGGNTDTQYF. The CDR3 DNA reads TGTGCCAGCACCCCGGGGGGAAACACAGATACGCAGTATTTT. V gene TRBV12-3 or TRBV12-4 combines with J gene TRBJ2-3; 7 positions agree with TRBD2. The CDR3 length is 14 residues. Trimming at V came to 7 bases and at J to 2 bases, leaving 6 bases not matched to a gene.